This T cell receptor (beta chain) was documented in a study of blood T cell repertoires in COVID-19. Study context: Sites in the United States, Italy and Spain provided acute and convalescent COVID-19 samples. T cells, B-cell-depleted T cells, or PBMCs provided the cDNA or gDNA that served as material.

In the authors' methods: The assay estimated nucleated cells by amplifying reference gene primers. The repertoire was sequenced with immunoSEQ multiplex PCR; TCRdb's copy has only in-frame clones and lacks some. V and J calls and clone size come straight from that table; D and trimming were deduced from the DNA. The top ten hold just over 7% of the sample, which has about 320,000 clones, 85% seen once. A single count supports this clone. Trimming took 4 bases from V and 2 from J, leaving 9 bases between them. Looked up from germline, CDR1 is MNHNY and CDR2 is SVGAGI (reference sequence). The CDR3 totals 13 residues.

The J gene is TRBJ2-7, the V gene TRBV6-6; D is undetermined. The TCR comes from a human donor in a cohort sampled during active COVID-19. The sample comprised peripheral blood. For the CDR3, the DNA is TGTGCCAGCAGTTCGACATTCCCCTACGAGCAGTACTTC. Protein product: CASSSTFPYEQYF.